Sequencing of this T cell receptor (beta chain) was carried out in a study of blood T cells in healthy people across ages. Study results and caveats: Naive CD4+ cell counts and diversity both ran higher in long-lived than in aged donors. Using unsorted PBMCs precluded a conclusive naive versus antigen-experienced comparison.

This clonotype was detected ten times or more. Its antigen remains unknown. A second PCR of 7 to 11 cycles used a sample-barcoded 5' primer and a J-beta primer mix. A single record per CDR3 protein comes from TCRdb applying MiXCR to the 5' RACE reads. The sample includes about 1.4 million distinct CDR3 sequences, roughly 60% of them seen just once. This clonotype was sampled from a man between 18 and 35 years old in good health. The sequencing input was blood.

The CDR3 sequence is CASRLDVRRSAYEQYF. The CDR3 nucleotides read TGTGCCAGCAGACTGGATGTCCGGAGATCGGCCTACGAGCAGTACTTC. The chain links TRBV12-3 or TRBV12-4 to TRBJ2-7, with D uncertain. The CDR3 runs 16 residues. V was pared by 6 bases and J by 2 bases, with 20 bases between.